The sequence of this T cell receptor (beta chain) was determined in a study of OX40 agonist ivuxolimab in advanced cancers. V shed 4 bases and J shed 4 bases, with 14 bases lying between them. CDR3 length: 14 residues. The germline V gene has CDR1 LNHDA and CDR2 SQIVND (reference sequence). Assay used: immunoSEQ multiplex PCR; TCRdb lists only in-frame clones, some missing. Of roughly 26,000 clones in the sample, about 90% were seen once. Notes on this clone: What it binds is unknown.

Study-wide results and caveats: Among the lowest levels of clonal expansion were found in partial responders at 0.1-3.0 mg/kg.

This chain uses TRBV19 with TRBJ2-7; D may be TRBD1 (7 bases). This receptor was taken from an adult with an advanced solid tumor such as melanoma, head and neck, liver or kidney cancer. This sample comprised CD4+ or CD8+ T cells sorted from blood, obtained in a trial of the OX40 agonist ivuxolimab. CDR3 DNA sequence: TGTGCCAGTAGTAGTTCGACAGGGAGGTACGAGCAGTACTTC. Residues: CASSSSTGRYEQYF.